Listed below are T cell receptor beta chains from one sample, sequenced in a study of cytomegalovirus exposure and HLA in healthy donors. Assay: immunoSEQ multiplex PCR; the TCRdb copy retains only in-frame clones and omits some. The sample yields under 150,000 clones, roughly two thirds seen once. Sample: PBMCs. These TCRs come from a man aged 25-40 years in good health and CMV-seropositive. CDR3s include the opening cysteine and the closing phenylalanine or tryptophan. Fields, in order: J gene, D gene, V gene, clone size, CDR3 DNA, CDR3 protein. The D gene is left open where the match is weak. Size values are once, few and many counts, or a class for expanded clones, and some rows have none.

>TRBJ1-1|-|TRBV11-2|few
TGTGCCAGCAGCTTAGCGTCAGGGTGGTACACTGAAGCTTTCTTT
CASSLASGWYTEAFF
>TRBJ2-5|TRBD1|TRBV6-1|-
TGTGCCAGCAGTGAAGCTACAGGGGTACAAGAGACCCAGTACTTC
CASSEATGVQETQYF
>TRBJ1-1|-|TRBV28|few
TGTGCCAGCAGTTTACGGGGAAGGGCAAAGAACACTGAAGCTTTCTTT
CASSLRGRAKNTEAFF
>TRBJ2-1|TRBD2|TRBV13|-
TGTGCCAGCATCCAGACTAGCGAGAATGAGCAGTTCTTC
CASIQTSENEQFF
>TRBJ2-7|-|TRBV6-5|-
TGTGCCAGCAGTTACGACAGAGAGAGCTCCTACGAGCAGTACTTC
CASSYDRESSYEQYF
>TRBJ1-5|TRBD1|TRBV6-1|-
TGTGCCAGCAACGAACAGGGGTGGCAGCCCCAGCATTTT
CASNEQGWQPQHF
>TRBJ2-7|TRBD1|TRBV10-3|-
TGTGCCATCAGTGAGAAGACAGGGGTTCGCGAGCAGTACTTC
CAISEKTGVREQYF
>TRBJ2-3|TRBD2|TRBV5-4|-
TGTGCCAGCAGCTTTCGACTAGCGGGAGCCCCAGATACGCAGTATTTT
CASSFRLAGAPDTQYF
>TRBJ2-2|TRBD2|TRBV9|-
TGTGCCAGCAGCGTCCAACCTTTAGCGGGAGGAGGAACCGGGGAGCTGTTTTTT
CASSVQPLAGGGTGELFF
>TRBJ2-1|TRBD2|TRBV29-1|-
TGCAGCGTTGTAGCGGGATCCTTTCTTGGCAATGAGCAGTTCTTC
CSVVAGSFLGNEQFF
>TRBJ2-1|TRBD2|TRBV29-1|-
TGCAGCTCCTGGACTAGCTCTTACAATGAGCAGTTCTTC
CSSWTSSYNEQFF
>TRBJ2-3|TRBD1|TRBV19|-
TGTGCCAGTAGGGGACAGGGGTTAAGTGATACGCAGTATTTT
CASRGQGLSDTQYF